These T cell receptor beta chains were read from a single sample in a study of PD-L1 blockade in urothelial cancer. TCRdb keeps only in-frame clones here, not all; method: immunoSEQ multiplex PCR. The sample carries 70,000 to 85,000 clones, about 85% recorded once. The source was PBMCs, collected around atezolizumab (anti-PD-L1) treatment. The receptors derive from a man in his sixties or seventies with urothelial cancer. The CDR3 runs from the conserved cysteine through the conserved F or W. D genes are given only for firm matches. Size tells how often a clone was seen (once, few, many) or the class of an expanded clone, and some rows leave it out.

d_call,j_call,v_call,clone_size,cdr3_aa,cdr3_nt
TRBD1,TRBJ2-7,TRBV5-5,.,CASSQTGFIYEQYF,TGTGCCAGCAGCCAGACAGGGTTTATCTACGAGCAGTACTTC
TRBD2,TRBJ2-7,TRBV5-1,.,CASLPFAGVGEQYF,TGCGCCAGCCTACCCTTCGCGGGAGTGGGCGAGCAGTACTTC
.,TRBJ1-5,TRBV5-6,.,CASSLREGSQHF,TGTGCCAGCAGCCTTCGGGAAGGGTCCCAGCATTTT
.,TRBJ2-6,TRBV19,few,CASSGNRFSGANVLTF,TGTGCCAGTAGTGGAAACAGATTCTCTGGGGCCAACGTCCTGACTTTC
TRBD2,TRBJ2-3,TRBV5-4,.,CASSLVAGGLTDTQYF,TGTGCCAGCAGCTTGGTGGCGGGAGGCCTCACAGATACGCAGTATTTT
TRBD1,TRBJ1-5,TRBV6-1,.,CASRAGGTSNQPQHF,TGTGCCAGCAGGGCAGGGGGTACGAGCAATCAGCCCCAGCATTTT
.,TRBJ2-4,TRBV7-3,.,CASSSWGGVGAKNIQYF,TGTGCCAGCAGTTCCTGGGGCGGGGTGGGGGCCAAAAACATTCAGTACTTC
.,TRBJ2-3,TRBV6-6,.,CASSPQIADTQYF,TGTGCCAGCAGCCCACAAATAGCGGATACGCAGTATTTT
.,TRBJ2-7,TRBV2,.,CASSVGASYEQYF,TGTGCCAGCAGTGTTGGGGCGTCCTACGAGCAGTACTTC
TRBD2,TRBJ2-3,TRBV18,.,CASSPGLAGVFTQYF,TGTGCCAGCTCACCAGGACTAGCGGGAGTATTTACGCAGTATTTT
TRBD1,TRBJ2-7,TRBV19,.,CASSLGTGLYEQYF,TGTGCCAGTAGTCTTGGGACAGGCCTCTACGAGCAGTACTTC
TRBD1,TRBJ2-7,TRBV7-8,.,CASSFAGTGAYEQYF,TGTGCCAGCAGCTTCGCCGGGACAGGGGCCTACGAGCAGTACTTC
TRBD1,TRBJ2-7,TRBV5-1,.,CASSPGTANYEQYF,TGCGCCAGCAGCCCTGGGACAGCTAACTACGAGCAGTACTTC